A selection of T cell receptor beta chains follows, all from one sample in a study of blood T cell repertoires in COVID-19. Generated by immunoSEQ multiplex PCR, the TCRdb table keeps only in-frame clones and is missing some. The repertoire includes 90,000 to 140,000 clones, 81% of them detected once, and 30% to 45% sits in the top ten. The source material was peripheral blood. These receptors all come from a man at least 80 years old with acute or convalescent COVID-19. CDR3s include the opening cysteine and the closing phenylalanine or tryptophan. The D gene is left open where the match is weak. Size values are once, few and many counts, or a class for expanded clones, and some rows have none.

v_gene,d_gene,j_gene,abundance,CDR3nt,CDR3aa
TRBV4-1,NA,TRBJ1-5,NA,TGCGCCAGCAGCCAAGATCGTCGGGGATCTTATAGCAATCAGCCCCAGCATTTT,CASSQDRRGSYSNQPQHF
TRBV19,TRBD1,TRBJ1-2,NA,TGTGCCAGTAGTAAGGGACAGGTCGGCTATGGCTACACCTTC,CASSKGQVGYGYTF
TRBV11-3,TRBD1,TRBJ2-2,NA,TGTGCCAGCAGCACGCGGACAGGGACGAACACCGGGGAGCTGTTTTTT,CASSTRTGTNTGELFF
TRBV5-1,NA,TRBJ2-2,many,TGCGCCAGCAGCTTGTCACAGACGGAGCTGTTTTTT,CASSLSQTELFF
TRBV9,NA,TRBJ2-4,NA,TGTCACAGGGAGAAAAACATTCAGTACTTC,CHREKNIQYF
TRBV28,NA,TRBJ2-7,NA,TGTGCCAGCAGCCCTAACAGCTACGAGCAGTACTTC,CASSPNSYEQYF
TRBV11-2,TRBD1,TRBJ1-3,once,TGTGCCAGCAGCCGGGACAGGGGGCGCGGGGGAAACACCATATATTTT,CASSRDRGRGGNTIYF
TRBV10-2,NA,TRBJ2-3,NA,TGCGCCAGCAGTGTAAACAGGAGATCAGATACGCAGTATTTT,CASSVNRRSDTQYF
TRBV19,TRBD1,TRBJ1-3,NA,TGTGCCAGTTCCAGGGACAGGGCCCTAGGAAACACCATATATTTT,CASSRDRALGNTIYF
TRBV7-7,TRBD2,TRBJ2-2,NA,TGTGCTACCTCCGGGGGGGACCGGGGGCCGTCGAACACCGGGGAGCTGTTTTTT,CATSGGDRGPSNTGELFF
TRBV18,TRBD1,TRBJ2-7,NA,TGTGCCAGCTCACCAACTCAGGGGGCTCGAAGCTACGAGCAGTACTTC,CASSPTQGARSYEQYF
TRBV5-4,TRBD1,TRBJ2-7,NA,TGTGCCAGCAGCTCCGGACAGGGAGGAAACTACGAGCAGTACTTC,CASSSGQGGNYEQYF
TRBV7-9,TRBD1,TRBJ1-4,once,TGTGCCAGCAGCTTAGCGCGGACAGGGCCGAATGAAAAACTGTTTTTT,CASSLARTGPNEKLFF
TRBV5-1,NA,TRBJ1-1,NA,TGCGCCAGCAGCTTCAGGGGAGATAACACTGAAGCTTTCTTT,CASSFRGDNTEAFF
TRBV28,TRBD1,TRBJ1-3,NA,TGTGCCAGCAGTTTAACAGGGGGCTCTGGAAACACCATATATTTT,CASSLTGGSGNTIYF
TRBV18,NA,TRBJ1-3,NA,TGTGCCAGCTCACCTTTGGAGGGACTTCCAGGATCCGGAAACACCATATATTTT,CASSPLEGLPGSGNTIYF
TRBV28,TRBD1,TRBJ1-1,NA,TGTGCCAGCAGTAGGACAGGGGCGGTCACTGAAGCTTTCTTT,CASSRTGAVTEAFF
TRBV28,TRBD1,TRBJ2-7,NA,TGTGCCAGCAGTCTCAGGGGGATCTACGAGCAGTACTTC,CASSLRGIYEQYF
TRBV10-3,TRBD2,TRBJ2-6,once,TGTGCCATCAGTACTAGCGGGAGGTTTAGCTCTGGGGCCAACGTCCTGACTTTC,CAISTSGRFSSGANVLTF
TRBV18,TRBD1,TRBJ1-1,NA,TGTGCCAGCTCACTGGGACTGGGACAGGGGAAGACTGAAGCTTTCTTT,CASSLGLGQGKTEAFF
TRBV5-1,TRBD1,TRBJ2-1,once,TGCGCCAGCAGCTTGGGGACAGGTGGAGATGAGCAGTTCTTC,CASSLGTGGDEQFF
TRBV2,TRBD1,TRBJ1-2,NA,TGTGCCAGCAGTAGAGGGACAGTCGGCTACACCTTC,CASSRGTVGYTF
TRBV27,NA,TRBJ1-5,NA,TGTGCCAGCAGTTTGGTCCCCCGGGAGCCCCAGCATTTT,CASSLVPREPQHF
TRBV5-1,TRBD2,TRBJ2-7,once,TGCGCCAGCAGCAAGGGACTAGTATTGGGTGAGCAGTACTTC,CASSKGLVLGEQYF
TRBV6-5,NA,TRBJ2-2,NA,TGTGCCAGCAGCTCGACAGGGAGCGGGCCCGGGGAGCTGTTTTTT,CASSSTGSGPGELFF
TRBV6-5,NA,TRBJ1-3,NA,TGTGCCAGCAGGCCCTCCGGCTCTGGAAACACCATATATTTT,CASRPSGSGNTIYF
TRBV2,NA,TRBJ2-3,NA,TGTGCCAGCACGGGTACGAAGTTGACAGATACGCAGTATTTT,CASTGTKLTDTQYF
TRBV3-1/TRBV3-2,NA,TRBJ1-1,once,TGTGCCAGCAGCCAAGGGGAGGCCACTGAAGCTTTCTTT,CASSQGEATEAFF
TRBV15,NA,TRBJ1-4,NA,TGTGCCACCAGCAGAGATCTCTGGAGGGTAGCTAATGAAAAACTGTTTTTT,CATSRDLWRVANEKLFF
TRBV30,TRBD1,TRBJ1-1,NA,TGTGCCTGGAGTGTACAGGGGTCGGCTTTCTTT,CAWSVQGSAFF
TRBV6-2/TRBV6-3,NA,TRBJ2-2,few,TGTGCCAGCAGTTACTTCAGGGCGAACACCGGGGAGCTGTTTTTT,CASSYFRANTGELFF
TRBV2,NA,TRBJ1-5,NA,TGTGCCAGCAGTGATCGGGGTACCCCCCAGCCCCAGCATTTT,CASSDRGTPQPQHF
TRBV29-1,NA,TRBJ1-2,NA,TGCAGCGTTGAACCCGGGAATAGGCACTATGGCTACACCTTC,CSVEPGNRHYGYTF
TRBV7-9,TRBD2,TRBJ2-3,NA,TGTGCCAGCAGCTTACTAGCGGGGGTCGATACGCAGTATTTT,CASSLLAGVDTQYF
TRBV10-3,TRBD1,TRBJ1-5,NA,TGTGCCATCAGGGCGGACAGGGGGCTCAGCCAGCCCCAGCATTTT,CAIRADRGLSQPQHF
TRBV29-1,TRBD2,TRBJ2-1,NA,TGCAGCGCCCTAGCGGGAGTAGTCTACAATGAGCAGTTCTTC,CSALAGVVYNEQFF
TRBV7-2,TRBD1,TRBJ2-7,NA,TGTGCCAGCAGCCCAGGACAGGGGCGTCCTTATACCTACGAGCAGTACTTC,CASSPGQGRPYTYEQYF
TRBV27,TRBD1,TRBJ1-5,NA,TGTGCCAGCAGTCTTCTCTCAGGGGGACTCAATCAGCCCCAGCATTTT,CASSLLSGGLNQPQHF
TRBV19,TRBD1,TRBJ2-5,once,TGTGCCAGTAGCAGACTACAGGGGGCCATAGGGACCCAGTACTTC,CASSRLQGAIGTQYF
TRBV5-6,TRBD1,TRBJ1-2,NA,TGTGCCAGCAGCTGGGGGACAGGGCTGGGCTACACCTTC,CASSWGTGLGYTF
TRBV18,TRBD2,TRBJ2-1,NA,TGTGCCAGCTCTCTACTAGCGGGAGGGTCCTACAATGAGCAGTTCTTC,CASSLLAGGSYNEQFF
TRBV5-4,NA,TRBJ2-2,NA,TGTGCCAGCAGCTTGGGTATAGGGGTGAACACCGGGGAGCTGTTTTTT,CASSLGIGVNTGELFF
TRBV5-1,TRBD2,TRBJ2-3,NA,TGCGCCAGCAGCTTGGATCCGGGAGGGCCTGTAGATACGCAGTATTTT,CASSLDPGGPVDTQYF
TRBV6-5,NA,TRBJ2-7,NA,TGTGCCAGCAGTTACTCCTCCGGGTTTTCCTACGAGCAGTACTTC,CASSYSSGFSYEQYF
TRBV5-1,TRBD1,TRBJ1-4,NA,TGCGCCAGCAGCTTGGTACCCGGACAGGGTGGTGAAAAACTGTTTTTT,CASSLVPGQGGEKLFF
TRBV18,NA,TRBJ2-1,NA,TGTGCCAGCTCACCCGGAGCGTCGGGTGAGCAGTTCTTC,CASSPGASGEQFF
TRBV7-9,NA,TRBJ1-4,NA,TGTGCCAGCAGCCTGCTTATACTCAGGGGCGGTGAAAAACTGTTTTTT,CASSLLILRGGEKLFF